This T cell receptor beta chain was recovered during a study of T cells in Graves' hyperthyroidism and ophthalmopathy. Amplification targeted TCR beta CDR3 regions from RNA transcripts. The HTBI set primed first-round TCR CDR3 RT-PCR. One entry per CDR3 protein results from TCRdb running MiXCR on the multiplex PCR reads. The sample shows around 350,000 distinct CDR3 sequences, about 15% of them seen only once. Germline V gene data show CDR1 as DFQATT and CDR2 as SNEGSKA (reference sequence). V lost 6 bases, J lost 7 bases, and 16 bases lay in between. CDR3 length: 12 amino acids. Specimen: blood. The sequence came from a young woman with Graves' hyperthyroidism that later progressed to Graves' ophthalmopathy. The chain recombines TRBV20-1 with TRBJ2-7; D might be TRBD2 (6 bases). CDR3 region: CSAPTAGIEQYF. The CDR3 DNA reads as TGCAGTGCCCCCACCGCGGGAATAGAGCAGTACTTC.